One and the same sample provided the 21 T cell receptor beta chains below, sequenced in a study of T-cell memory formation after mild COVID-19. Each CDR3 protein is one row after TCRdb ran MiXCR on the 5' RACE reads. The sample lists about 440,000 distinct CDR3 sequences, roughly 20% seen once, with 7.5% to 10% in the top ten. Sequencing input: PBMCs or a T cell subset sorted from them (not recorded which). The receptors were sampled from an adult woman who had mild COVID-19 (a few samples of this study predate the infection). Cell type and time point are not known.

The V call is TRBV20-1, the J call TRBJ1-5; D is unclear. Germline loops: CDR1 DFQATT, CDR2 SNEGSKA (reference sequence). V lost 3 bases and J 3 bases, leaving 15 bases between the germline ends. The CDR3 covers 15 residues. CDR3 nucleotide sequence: TGCAGTGCTAGTTTGCCCGACACTCCCAATCAGCCCCAGCATTTT. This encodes CSASLPDTPNQPQHF.

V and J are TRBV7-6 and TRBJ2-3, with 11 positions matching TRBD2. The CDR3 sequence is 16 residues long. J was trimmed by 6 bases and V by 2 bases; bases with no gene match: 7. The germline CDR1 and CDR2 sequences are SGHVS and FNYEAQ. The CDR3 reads CASSLIAGGPKDTQYF. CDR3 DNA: TGTGCCAGCAGCTTAATAGCGGGGGGGCCAAAGGATACGCAGTATTTT.

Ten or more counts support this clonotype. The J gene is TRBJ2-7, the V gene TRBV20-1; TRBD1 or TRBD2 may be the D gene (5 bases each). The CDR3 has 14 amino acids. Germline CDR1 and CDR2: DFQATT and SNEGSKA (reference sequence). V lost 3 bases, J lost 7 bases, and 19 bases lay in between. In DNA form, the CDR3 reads TGCAGTGCTAGTGCCGGGACGGACCTAGGGGAGCAGTACTTC. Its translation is CSASAGTDLGEQYF.

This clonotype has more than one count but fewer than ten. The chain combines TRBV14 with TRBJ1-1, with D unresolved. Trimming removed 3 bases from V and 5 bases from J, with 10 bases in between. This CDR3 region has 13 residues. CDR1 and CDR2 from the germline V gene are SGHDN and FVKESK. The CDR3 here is CASSHLAGTEAFF. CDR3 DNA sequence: TGTGCCAGCAGCCACCTGGCGGGTACTGAAGCTTTCTTT.

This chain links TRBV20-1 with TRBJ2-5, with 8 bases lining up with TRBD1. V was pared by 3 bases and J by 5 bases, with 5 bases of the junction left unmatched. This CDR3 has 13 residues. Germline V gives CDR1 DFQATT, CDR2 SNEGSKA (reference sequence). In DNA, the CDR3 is TGCAGTGCTAGCCCCAGGGGGCGCGAGACCCAGTACTTC. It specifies CSASPRGRETQYF.

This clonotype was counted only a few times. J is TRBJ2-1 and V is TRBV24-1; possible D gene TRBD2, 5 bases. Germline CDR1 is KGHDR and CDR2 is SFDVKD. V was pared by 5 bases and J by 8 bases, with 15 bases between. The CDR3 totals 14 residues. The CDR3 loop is CATSGPANGDEQFF. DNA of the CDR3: TGTGCCACCAGTGGGCCGGCCAACGGGGATGAGCAGTTCTTC.

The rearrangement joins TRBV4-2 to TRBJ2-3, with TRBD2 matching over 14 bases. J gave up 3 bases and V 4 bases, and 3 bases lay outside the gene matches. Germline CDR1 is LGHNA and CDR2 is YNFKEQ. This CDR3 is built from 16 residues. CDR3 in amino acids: CASSRLAGGSTDTQYF. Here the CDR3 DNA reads TGTGCCAGCAGCCGACTAGCGGGGGGGTCGACAGATACGCAGTATTTT.

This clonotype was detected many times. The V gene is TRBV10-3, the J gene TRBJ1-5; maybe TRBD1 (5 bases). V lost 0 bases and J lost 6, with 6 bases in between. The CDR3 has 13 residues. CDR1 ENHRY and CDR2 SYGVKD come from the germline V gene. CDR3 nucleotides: TGTGCCATCAGTGAGTCAGGGGTTCAGCCCCAGCATTTT. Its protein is CAISESGVQPQHF.

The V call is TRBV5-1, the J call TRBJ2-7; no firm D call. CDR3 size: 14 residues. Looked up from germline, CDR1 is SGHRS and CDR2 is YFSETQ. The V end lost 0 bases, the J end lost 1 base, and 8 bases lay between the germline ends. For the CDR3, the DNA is TGCGCCAGCAGCTTGGTCAACAGTTCCTACGAGCAGTACTTC. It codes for CASSLVNSSYEQYF.

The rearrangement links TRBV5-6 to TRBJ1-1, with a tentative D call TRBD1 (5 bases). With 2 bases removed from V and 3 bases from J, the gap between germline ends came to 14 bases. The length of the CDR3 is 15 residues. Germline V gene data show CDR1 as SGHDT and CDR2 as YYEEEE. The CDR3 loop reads CASSLRQHRYTEAFF. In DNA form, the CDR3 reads TGTGCCAGCAGCTTACGACAGCACAGGTACACTGAAGCTTTCTTT.

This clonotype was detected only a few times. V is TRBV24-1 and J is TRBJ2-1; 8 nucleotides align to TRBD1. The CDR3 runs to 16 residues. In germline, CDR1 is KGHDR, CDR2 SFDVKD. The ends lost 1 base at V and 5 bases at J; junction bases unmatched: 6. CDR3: CATSDFRQGPNNEQFF. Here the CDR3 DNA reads TGTGCCACCAGTGATTTCCGACAGGGGCCTAACAATGAGCAGTTCTTC.

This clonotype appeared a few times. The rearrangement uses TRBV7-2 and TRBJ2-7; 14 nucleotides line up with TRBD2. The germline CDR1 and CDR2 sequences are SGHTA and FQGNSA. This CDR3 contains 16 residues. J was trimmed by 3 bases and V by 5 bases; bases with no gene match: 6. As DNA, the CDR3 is TGTGCCAGCAGCCCGGGGACTAGCGGGAGAGTCTACGAGCAGTACTTC. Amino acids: CASSPGTSGRVYEQYF. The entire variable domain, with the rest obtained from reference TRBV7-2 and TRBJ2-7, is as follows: GAGVSQSPSNKVTEKGKDVELRCDPISGHTALYWYRQSLGQGLEFLIYFQGNSAPDKSGLPSDRFSAERTGGSVSTLTIQRTQQEDSAVYLCASSPGTSGRVYEQYFGPGTRLTVT.

The CDR3 protein is CASSPTAYRSDYEQYF. CDR3 in DNA: TGTGCCAGCAGCCCAACTGCGTACCGATCTGACTACGAGCAGTACTTC. The chain has TRBV6-2 or TRBV6-3 and TRBJ2-7; D unclear. The CDR3 extends over 16 amino acids. In germline, CDR1 is MNHEY, CDR2 SVGEGT. V dropped 6 bases and J dropped 3 bases, with 21 bases sitting between them.

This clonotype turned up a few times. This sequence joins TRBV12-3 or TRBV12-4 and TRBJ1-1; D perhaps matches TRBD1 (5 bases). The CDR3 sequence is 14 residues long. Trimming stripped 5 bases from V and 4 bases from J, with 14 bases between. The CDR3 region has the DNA TGTGCCAGCAGTGCCCGAGGTGGGGGCACTGAAGCTTTCTTT. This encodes CASSARGGGTEAFF.

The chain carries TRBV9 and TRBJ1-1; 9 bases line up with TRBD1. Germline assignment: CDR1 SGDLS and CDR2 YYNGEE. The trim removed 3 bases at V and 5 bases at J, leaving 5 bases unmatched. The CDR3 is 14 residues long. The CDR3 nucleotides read TGTGCCAGCAGCGAACAGGGGGCGCGAACTGAAGCTTTCTTT. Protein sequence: CASSEQGARTEAFF.

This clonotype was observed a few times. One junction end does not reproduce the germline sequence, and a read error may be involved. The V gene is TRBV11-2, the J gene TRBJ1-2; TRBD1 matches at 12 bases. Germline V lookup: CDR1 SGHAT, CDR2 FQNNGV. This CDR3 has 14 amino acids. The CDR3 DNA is TGTGCCAGCAGCTTAGGGGACAGGGGGCCGAGTCGGGACTTC. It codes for CASSLGDRGPSRDF.

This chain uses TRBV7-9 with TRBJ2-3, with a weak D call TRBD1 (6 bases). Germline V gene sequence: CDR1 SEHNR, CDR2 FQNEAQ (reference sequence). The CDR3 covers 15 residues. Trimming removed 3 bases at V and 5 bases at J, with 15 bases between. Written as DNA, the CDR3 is TGTGCCAGCAGCTTCCGGGACACCCTCGGAGATACGCAGTATTTT. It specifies CASSFRDTLGDTQYF.

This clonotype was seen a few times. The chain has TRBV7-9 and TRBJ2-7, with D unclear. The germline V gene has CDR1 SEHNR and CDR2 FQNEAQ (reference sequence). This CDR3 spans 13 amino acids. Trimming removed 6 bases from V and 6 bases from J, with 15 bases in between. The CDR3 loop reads CASRPRGSGEQYF. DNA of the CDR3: TGTGCCAGCAGGCCCCGTGGGTCGGGCGAGCAGTACTTC.

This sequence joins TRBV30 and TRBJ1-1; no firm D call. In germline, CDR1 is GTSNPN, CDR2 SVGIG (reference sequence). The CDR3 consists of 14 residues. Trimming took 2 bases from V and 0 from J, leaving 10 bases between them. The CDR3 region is CAWSSRYLNTEAFF. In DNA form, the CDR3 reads TGTGCCTGGAGTTCCAGGTACCTGAACACTGAAGCTTTCTTT.

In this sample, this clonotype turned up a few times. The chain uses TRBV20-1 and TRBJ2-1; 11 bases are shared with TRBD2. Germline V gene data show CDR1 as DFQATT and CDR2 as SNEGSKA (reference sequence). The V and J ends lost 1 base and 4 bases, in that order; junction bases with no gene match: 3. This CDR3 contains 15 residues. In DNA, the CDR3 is TGCAGTGCTAGAGCCCTAGCGGGAGGTTACAATGAGCAGTTCTTC. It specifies CSARALAGGYNEQFF.

The CDR3 region is CSASDTGDRIEQYF. As DNA, the CDR3 is TGCAGTGCTAGCGATACGGGAGATAGGATTGAGCAGTACTTC. The rearrangement joins TRBV20-1 to TRBJ2-7, with D perhaps TRBD2 (6 bases). The CDR3 loop spans 14 amino acids. The germline V and J ends were trimmed by 3 bases and 7 bases, with 19 bases remaining between them. Germline values: CDR1 DFQATT, CDR2 SNEGSKA (reference sequence).